In its sample, the clone carrying this TCR beta chain was seen many times. These data originate in a study of patients and donors after allogeneic stem cell transplantation. Germline values: CDR1 ENHRY, CDR2 SYGVKD. V gave up 1 base and J gave up 3 bases, with 14 bases separating them. This CDR3 has 16 residues. MiXCR, run by TCRdb on the RT-PCR reads, gives a single entry per CDR3 protein. The sample contains about 87,000 distinct CDR3 sequences, 5% of which appear only once. The TCR sequence derives from a human donor who was either an allogeneic HSCT recipient or a stem cell or donor lymphocyte infusion donor (not recorded which). It is not recorded whose cells these are; they may come from a transplant donor. The sequenced sample consisted of blood, either unsorted or a sorted T cell fraction (not recorded which). The chain recombines TRBV10-3 with TRBJ2-3; perhaps TRBD2 as D (5 bases). CDR3 residues: CAISELEVGRTDTQYF. The DNA of the CDR3 is TGTGCCATCAGTGAGTTGGAGGTGGGTCGGACAGATACGCAGTATTTT.